The 4 T cell receptor beta chains below come from one sample, sequenced in a study of blood T cell repertoires in COVID-19. Sequencing was performed with immunoSEQ multiplex PCR; in TCRdb, only in-frame clones are kept and a portion is missing. The sample consists of tens of thousands of clones, roughly 82% of them appearing once. The sequenced sample consisted of peripheral blood. These receptors came from a human donor in a cohort sampled during active COVID-19.

This sequence joins TRBV9 and TRBJ2-7; 7 bases match TRBD1. Germline CDR1 is SGDLS and CDR2 is YYNGEE. Trimming removed 4 bases from V and 5 bases from J; junction bases left unmatched: 9. This CDR3 spans 14 amino acids. The CDR3 DNA follows: TGTGCCAGCAGCACCCCAGGGGGTAGAGACGAGCAGTACTTC. It codes for CASSTPGGRDEQYF.

This clone turned up a few times. V and J are TRBV19 and TRBJ1-5; possibly TRBD1 for D (5 bases). Trimming took 5 bases from V and 0 from J, leaving 8 bases between them. Germline-derived CDR1 and CDR2 are LNHDA and SQIVND (reference sequence). This CDR3 comprises 14 residues. This CDR3 reads CASSRQSSNQPQHF. The CDR3 nucleotides read TGTGCCAGTAGTCGACAGAGTAGCAATCAGCCCCAGCATTTT.

This clone appeared once. The chain recombines TRBV11-3 with TRBJ2-5; a weak D match, TRBD2 (6 bases). Between the trimmed V and J ends, which lost 5 bases and 5 bases, there was a span of 12 bases. The CDR3 runs to 13 residues. In germline, CDR1 is SGHNT, CDR2 YENEEA. The CDR3 DNA reads TGTGCCAGCAGCGCGACTAGTCTGGAGACCCAGTACTTC. It is translated as CASSATSLETQYF.

The rearrangement joins TRBV2 to TRBJ1-2; 9 bases are a match to TRBD1. Germline V gives CDR1 SNHLY, CDR2 FYNNEI. The J segment lost 8 bases and the V segment lost 9 bases, leaving 13 bases of the junction unmatched. This CDR3 comprises 14 residues. CDR3 in amino acids: CASKQDRGAGGYTF. The DNA for the CDR3 is TGTGCCAGTAAACAGGACAGGGGTGCAGGAGGCTACACCTTC.